The rows below give T cell receptor beta chains drawn from one sample of a study of cytomegalovirus exposure and HLA in healthy donors. Libraries were prepared by immunoSEQ multiplex PCR; TCRdb keeps only in-frame clonotypes and omits some of them. Among some 130,000 clones, 75% were seen once, and the ten largest hold 3.1%. The material sequenced was PBMCs. These TCRs come from a man aged 30 to 45 in good health and CMV-seronegative. CDR3s include the opening cysteine and the closing phenylalanine or tryptophan. D genes are given only for firm matches. Expanded clones get a size class; other rows say once, few or many, or leave the size out.

V	D	size	J	DNA	CDR3
TRBV4-1	TRBD1	.	TRBJ1-1	TGCGCCAGCAGCCACAGACAGGGTCGAGGAGAAGCTTTCTTT	CASSHRQGRGEAFF
TRBV27	TRBD1	.	TRBJ2-7	TGTGCCAGCAGAGAGACAGGGGGCGCGTTCGAGCAGTACTTC	CASRETGGAFEQYF
TRBV6-1	TRBD1	.	TRBJ2-1	TGTGCCAGCAGTGAAGTCACCTTGGACAGGGGGCAGGACAATGAGCAGTTCTTC	CASSEVTLDRGQDNEQFF
TRBV28	.	.	TRBJ2-5	TGTGCCAGCAGTTTATTCAGGCGGGGCCAAGAGACCCAGTACTTC	CASSLFRRGQETQYF
TRBV27	TRBD2	.	TRBJ2-7	TGTGCCAGCAGGACCGAGACTAGCGGCGGTGAGCAGTACTTC	CASRTETSGGEQYF
TRBV9	TRBD1	.	TRBJ2-5	TGTGCCAGCAGCGCGGGGACAGGGGTGATGGAGACCCAGTACTTC	CASSAGTGVMETQYF
TRBV4-3	.	.	TRBJ2-1	TGCGCCAGCAGCCAAGAACCAGGGCCTCACAGGGAGCAGTTCTTC	CASSQEPGPHREQFF
TRBV11-3	TRBD2	.	TRBJ2-1	TGTGCCAGCAGCTTAGCGGGAGGGTACAATGAGCAGTTCTTC	CASSLAGGYNEQFF
TRBV5-4	TRBD1	few	TRBJ1-1	TGTGCCAGCAGCTTGCCAGGGGGAATTGAAGCTTTCTTT	CASSLPGGIEAFF
TRBV7-9	TRBD1	.	TRBJ1-1	TGTGCCAGCAGCCCTCGACAGGGTATGACTGAAGCTTTCTTT	CASSPRQGMTEAFF
TRBV2	.	few	TRBJ1-2	TGTGCCAGCAGCGCGAGCGTTTATGGCTACACCTTC	CASSASVYGYTF
TRBV5-6	.	once	TRBJ2-3	TGTGCCAGCAGCACCGCCGGGACGCAGTATTTT	CASSTAGTQYF
TRBV4-1	.	.	TRBJ1-5	TGCGCCAGCAGCCAAGCAGGTTTCAATCAGCCCCAGCATTTT	CASSQAGFNQPQHF
TRBV28	TRBD2	.	TRBJ2-2	TGTGCCAGCAGCATATCACTAGCGGGAGTTCGTACCGGGGAGCTGTTTTTT	CASSISLAGVRTGELFF
TRBV4-3	TRBD2	.	TRBJ2-2	TGCGCCAGCAGCCAAGATTACGGGAGGGCCGACACCGGGGAGCTGTTTTTT	CASSQDYGRADTGELFF
TRBV19	TRBD1	.	TRBJ2-7	TGTGCCAGTATCAGGGAACAGGGGGTAGTTTGGGTGTACGAGCAGTACTTC	CASIREQGVVWVYEQYF
TRBV6-1	TRBD1	.	TRBJ1-1	TGTGCCAGCCAAAATGCATACCTTGGACAGGTTGAAGCTTTCTTT	CASQNAYLGQVEAFF
TRBV5-8	.	.	TRBJ1-5	TGTGCCAGCAGCTTGGCGTTCTCTGCGGATAGCAATCAGCCCCAGCATTTT	CASSLAFSADSNQPQHF
TRBV4-3	.	.	TRBJ2-3	TGCGCCAGCAGCCAAGATATCGGGGGTGACTTCACAGATACGCAGTATTTT	CASSQDIGGDFTDTQYF
TRBV7-9	.	.	TRBJ1-5	TGTGCCAGCAGCCCCATATTGTGGGAGGGGGTCAATCAGCCCCAGCATTTT	CASSPILWEGVNQPQHF
TRBV9	TRBD2	.	TRBJ2-1	TGTGCCAGCAGCCCCGAGGCGGGGGAGAGGGCCTACAATGAGCAGTTCTTC	CASSPEAGERAYNEQFF
TRBV7-8	.	few	TRBJ2-7	TGTGCCAGCAGTGAAAAATGGGGGGGGCACGAGCAGTACTTC	CASSEKWGGHEQYF
TRBV30	.	.	TRBJ1-2	TGTGCCTGGAGCCGCGGATATGGCTACACCTTC	CAWSRGYGYTF
TRBV19	TRBD2	.	TRBJ2-5	TGTGCCAGTAGCACGATTAGCGGGGGACAAGAGACCCAGTACTTC	CASSTISGGQETQYF
TRBV6-4	TRBD2	.	TRBJ2-3	TGTGCCAGCAGCCCCCTGGGACTAGGGTCCGATACGCAGTATTTT	CASSPLGLGSDTQYF
TRBV10-3	.	few	TRBJ2-1	TGTGCCATCAGTGAGTCGTTGGCACAGCACCTTACCCTCAATGAGCAGTTCTTC	CAISESLAQHLTLNEQFF
TRBV18	TRBD1	.	TRBJ2-1	TGTGCCAGCTCACCCCCGGGACAGGCCAACAATGAGCAGTTCTTC	CASSPPGQANNEQFF
TRBV30	.	.	TRBJ1-2	TGTGCCTGGAGTGAACCTGACACCCCTAACTATGGCTACACCTTC	CAWSEPDTPNYGYTF
TRBV6-6	TRBD1	.	TRBJ2-2	TGTGCCAGCAGAAGCCGGGACAGGGGAATCACCGGGGAGCTGTTTTTT	CASRSRDRGITGELFF
TRBV5-1	TRBD1	.	TRBJ2-5	TGCGCCAGCAGAGGACAGGGACAGTACCAAGAGACCCAGTACTTC	CASRGQGQYQETQYF
TRBV6-5	TRBD2	once	TRBJ2-7	TGTGCCAGCAGTTATGGGCTAGCGGGGAACGAGCAGTACTTC	CASSYGLAGNEQYF
TRBV6-6	.	.	TRBJ1-5	TGTGCCAGCAGTTCGGATCAGCCCCAGCATTTT	CASSSDQPQHF